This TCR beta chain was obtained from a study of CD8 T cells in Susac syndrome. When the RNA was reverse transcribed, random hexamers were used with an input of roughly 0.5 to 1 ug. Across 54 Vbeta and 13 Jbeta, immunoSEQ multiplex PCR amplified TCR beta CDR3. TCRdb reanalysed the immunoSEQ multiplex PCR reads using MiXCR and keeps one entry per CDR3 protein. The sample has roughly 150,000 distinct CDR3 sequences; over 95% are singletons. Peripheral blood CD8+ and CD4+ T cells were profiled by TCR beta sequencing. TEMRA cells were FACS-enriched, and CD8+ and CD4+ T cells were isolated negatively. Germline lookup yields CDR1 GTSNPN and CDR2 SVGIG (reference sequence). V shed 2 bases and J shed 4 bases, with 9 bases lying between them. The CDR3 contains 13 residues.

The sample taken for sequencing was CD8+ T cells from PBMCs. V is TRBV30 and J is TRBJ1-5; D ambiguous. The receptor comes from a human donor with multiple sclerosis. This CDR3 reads CAWSPLGNQPQHF. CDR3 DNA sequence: TGTGCCTGGAGTCCCCTAGGGAATCAGCCCCAGCATTTT.